This T cell receptor (beta chain) originates from a study of T cell responses to AZD1222 COVID-19 vaccine. V was trimmed by 0 bases and J by 0 bases, leaving 7 bases between them. Germline assignment: CDR1 SGHTA and CDR2 FQGNSA. The CDR3 sequence is 15 residues long. Clones were read by immunoSEQ multiplex PCR, and TCRdb kept only the in-frame ones, dropping some. The data show some 170,000 clones, with around 90% seen just once and more than 4% held by the top ten. The table lists this clone with a count of one. The sample consisted of peripheral blood, taken 28 days after the second dose of the MenACWY control vaccine. The source of this sequence is an adult who received the MenACWY meningococcal vaccine as a control. J is TRBJ2-3 and V is TRBV7-2, with TRBD2 as a possible D gene (6 bases). CDR3 DNA sequence: TGTGCCAGCAGCTTAGCTAGCGGTAGCACAGATACGCAGTATTTT. This encodes CASSLASGSTDTQYF.